Described below is a single T cell receptor beta chain sequence and its context. The data stem from a study of blood T cell repertoires in COVID-19. Study as a whole: Sites in the United States, Italy and Spain provided acute and convalescent COVID-19 samples. From T cells, B-cell-depleted T cells, or PBMCs came the material, which was cDNA or gDNA.

There are 13 residues in the CDR3. Between the trimmed V and J ends, which lost 4 bases and 2 bases, there was a span of 9 bases. The germline V gene has CDR1 SGHNT and CDR2 YYREEE (reference sequence). As originally analysed: Reference gene primers were amplified, and this amplification served to estimate nucleated cell counts. The assay was immunoSEQ multiplex PCR, and TCRdb's table has in-frame clones only and misses some. From that table come the V and J calls and clone size; the DNA was used to work out D and trimming. The table records around 260,000 clones, approximately 83% of them present only once.

The sequenced sample consisted of peripheral blood. The chain couples TRBV5-4 to TRBJ2-5; D is perhaps TRBD2 (6 bases). This clonotype was obtained from a human donor in a cohort sampled during active COVID-19. CDR3 DNA: TGTGCCAGCAGCGCGAGCGGGCAAGAGACCCAGTACTTC. Amino acids: CASSASGQETQYF. Combining the CDR3 with reference TRBV5-4 and TRBJ2-5 gives the whole variable domain ETGVTQSPTHLIKTRGQQVTLRCSSQSGHNTVSWYQQALGQGPQFIFQYYREEENGRGNFPPRFSGLQFPNYSSELNVNALELDDSALYLCASSASGQETQYFGPGTRLLVL.